The rows below give T cell receptor beta chains drawn from one sample of a study of shared clonotypes between healthy human individuals. Repertoires were generated with immunoSEQ multiplex PCR, while TCRdb's copy carries only in-frame clones and drops some. The sample has about 2.3 million clones; 85% to 95% are singletons. The sample comprised naive CD4+ T cells from PBMCs. The receptors stem from a young man in good health. Some clones in this sample may be carry-over from other donors' samples. The CDR3 runs from the conserved cysteine through the conserved F or W. Each record gives: J gene, V gene, D gene, CDR3 protein. A D gene is named only where the DNA matches it firmly.

j_gene: TRBJ2-2; v_gene: TRBV7-3; d_gene: TRBD2; CDR3aa: CASSPTSGANTGELFF
j_gene: TRBJ2-1; v_gene: TRBV7-6; d_gene: .; CDR3aa: CASSLARGAPNEQFF
j_gene: TRBJ1-5; v_gene: TRBV30; d_gene: .; CDR3aa: CAWSSRGQQPQHF
j_gene: TRBJ2-1; v_gene: TRBV29-1; d_gene: TRBD2; CDR3aa: CSGGTGRLAGGLSYNEQFF
j_gene: TRBJ2-5; v_gene: TRBV5-1; d_gene: TRBD1; CDR3aa: CASSPTGLETQYF
j_gene: TRBJ1-5; v_gene: TRBV2; d_gene: TRBD1; CDR3aa: CASSGPGGILPQHF
j_gene: TRBJ2-7; v_gene: TRBV6-6; d_gene: TRBD1; CDR3aa: CASGGQGYEQYF
j_gene: TRBJ1-3; v_gene: TRBV5-5; d_gene: .; CDR3aa: CASSLGFNGNTIYF
j_gene: TRBJ2-7; v_gene: TRBV14; d_gene: TRBD1; CDR3aa: CASSQDGRGRYEQYF
j_gene: TRBJ1-2; v_gene: TRBV2; d_gene: .; CDR3aa: CASGEAGVNYGYTF
j_gene: TRBJ1-2; v_gene: TRBV5-4; d_gene: .; CDR3aa: CASSQAAANYGYTF
j_gene: TRBJ1-2; v_gene: TRBV6-4; d_gene: .; CDR3aa: CASSAEPNNYGYTF
j_gene: TRBJ2-6; v_gene: TRBV14; d_gene: .; CDR3aa: CASSQQGSGANVLTF
j_gene: TRBJ1-2; v_gene: TRBV5-4; d_gene: TRBD1; CDR3aa: CASSLGQGGYGYTF
j_gene: TRBJ2-3; v_gene: TRBV7-2; d_gene: TRBD2; CDR3aa: CASSLVRASGASTDTQYF
j_gene: TRBJ2-5; v_gene: TRBV5-1; d_gene: TRBD1; CDR3aa: CASSSGQGETQYF
j_gene: TRBJ2-2; v_gene: TRBV11-3; d_gene: TRBD1; CDR3aa: CASSPGTGENTGELFF
j_gene: TRBJ2-2; v_gene: TRBV7-3; d_gene: .; CDR3aa: CASSLNEGEQLFF
j_gene: TRBJ1-4; v_gene: TRBV27; d_gene: TRBD1; CDR3aa: CASSLRTGGSVNEKLFF
j_gene: TRBJ2-7; v_gene: TRBV9; d_gene: .; CDR3aa: CASSVAPGQEQYF
j_gene: TRBJ1-1; v_gene: TRBV19; d_gene: .; CDR3aa: CASSSRSEAFF
j_gene: TRBJ2-5; v_gene: TRBV29-1; d_gene: TRBD2; CDR3aa: CSVGTTSGTQYF